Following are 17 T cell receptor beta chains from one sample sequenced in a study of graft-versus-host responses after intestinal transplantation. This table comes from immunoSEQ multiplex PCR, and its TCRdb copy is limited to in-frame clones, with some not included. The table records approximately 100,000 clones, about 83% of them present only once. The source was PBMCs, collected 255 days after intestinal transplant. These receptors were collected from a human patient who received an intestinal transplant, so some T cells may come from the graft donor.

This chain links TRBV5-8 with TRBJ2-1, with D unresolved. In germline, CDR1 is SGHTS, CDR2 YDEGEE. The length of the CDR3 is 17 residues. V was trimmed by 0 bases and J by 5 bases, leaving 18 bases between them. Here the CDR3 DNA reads TGTGCCAGCAGCTTGGCCTTTAGGGAACGAGAGGACAATGAGCAGTTCTTC. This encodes CASSLAFREREDNEQFF. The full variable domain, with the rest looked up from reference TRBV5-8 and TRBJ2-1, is EAGVTQSPTHLIKTRGQQATLRCSPISGHTSVYWYQQALGLGLQFLLWYDEGEERNRGNFPPRFSGRQFPNYSSELNVNALELEDSALYLCASSLAFREREDNEQFFGPGTRLTVL.

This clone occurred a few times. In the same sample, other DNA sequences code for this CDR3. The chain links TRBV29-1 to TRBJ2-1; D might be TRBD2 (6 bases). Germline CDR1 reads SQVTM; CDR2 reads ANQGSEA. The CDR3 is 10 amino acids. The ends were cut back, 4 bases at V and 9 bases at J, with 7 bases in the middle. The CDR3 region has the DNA TGCAGCGTTGGGGGAGGTGAGCAGTTCTTC. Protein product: CSVGGGEQFF.

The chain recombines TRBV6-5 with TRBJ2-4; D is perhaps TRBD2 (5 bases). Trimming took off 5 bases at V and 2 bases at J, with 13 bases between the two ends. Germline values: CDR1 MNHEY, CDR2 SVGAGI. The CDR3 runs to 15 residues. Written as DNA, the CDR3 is TGTGCCAGCAGTCCCTTTCGGGAAACCAAAAACATTCAGTACTTC. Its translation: CASSPFRETKNIQYF.

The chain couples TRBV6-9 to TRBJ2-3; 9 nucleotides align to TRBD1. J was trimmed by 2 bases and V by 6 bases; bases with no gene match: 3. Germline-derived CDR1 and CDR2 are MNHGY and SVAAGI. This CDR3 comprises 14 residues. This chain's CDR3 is CASSDRGDTDTQYF. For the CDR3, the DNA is TGTGCCAGCAGCGACAGGGGGGACACAGATACGCAGTATTTT.

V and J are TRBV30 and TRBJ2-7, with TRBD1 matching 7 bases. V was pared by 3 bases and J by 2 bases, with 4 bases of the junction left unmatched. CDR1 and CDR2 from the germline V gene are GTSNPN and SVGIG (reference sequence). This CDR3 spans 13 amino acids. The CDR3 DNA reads TGTGCCTGGAGAAGACAGGGCCCCTACGAGCAGTACTTC. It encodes CAWRRQGPYEQYF.

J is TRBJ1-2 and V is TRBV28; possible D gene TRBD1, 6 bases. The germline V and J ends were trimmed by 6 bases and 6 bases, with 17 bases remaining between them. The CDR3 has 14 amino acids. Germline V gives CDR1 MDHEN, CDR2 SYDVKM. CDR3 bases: TGTGCCAGCAGATTGGACAGCTTCCGAGATGGCTACACCTTC. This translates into CASRLDSFRDGYTF.

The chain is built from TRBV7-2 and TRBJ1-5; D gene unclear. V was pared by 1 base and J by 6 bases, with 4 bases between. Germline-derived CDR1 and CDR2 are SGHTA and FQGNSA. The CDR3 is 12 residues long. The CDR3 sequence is CASSLGGQPQHF. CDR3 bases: TGTGCCAGCAGCTTAGGAGGTCAGCCCCAGCATTTT.

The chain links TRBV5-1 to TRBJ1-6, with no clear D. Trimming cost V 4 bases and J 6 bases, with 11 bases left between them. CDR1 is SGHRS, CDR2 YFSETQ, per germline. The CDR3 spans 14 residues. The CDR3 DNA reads TGCGCCAGCAGCATGGCGGGTAGTAATTCACCCCTCCACTTT. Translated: CASSMAGSNSPLHF. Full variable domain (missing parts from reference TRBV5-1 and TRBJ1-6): KAGVTQTPRYLIKTRGQQVTLSCSPISGHRSVSWYQQTPGQGLQFLFEYFSETQRNKGNFPGRFSGRQFSNSRSEMNVSTLELGDSALYLCASSMAGSNSPLHFGNGTRLTVT.

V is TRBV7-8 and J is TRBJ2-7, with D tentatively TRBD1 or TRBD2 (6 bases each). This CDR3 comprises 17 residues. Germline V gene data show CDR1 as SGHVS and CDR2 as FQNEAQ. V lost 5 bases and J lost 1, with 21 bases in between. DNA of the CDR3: TGTGCCAGCAGCCTTGTTTGGGGGGCGGGGTCATCCTACGAGCAGTACTTC. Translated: CASSLVWGAGSSYEQYF.

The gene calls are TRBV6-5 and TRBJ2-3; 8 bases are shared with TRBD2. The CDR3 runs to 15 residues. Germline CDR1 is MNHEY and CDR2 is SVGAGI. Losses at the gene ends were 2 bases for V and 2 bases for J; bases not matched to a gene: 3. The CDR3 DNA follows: TGTGCCAGCAGTTACAACGGGGGGGCCACAGATACGCAGTATTTT. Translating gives CASSYNGGATDTQYF.

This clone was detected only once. CDR3 loop: CASSLGGQGVNIQYF. CDR3 sequence (DNA): TGTGCCAGCAGCTTGGGGGGACAGGGGGTGAACATTCAGTACTTC. The chain carries TRBV5-6 and TRBJ2-4, with 11 bases identical to TRBD1. The V gene's germline CDR1 is SGHDT and CDR2 YYEEEE. CDR3 size: 15 residues. V shed 0 bases and J 7 bases; nucleotides not matched to a gene: 3. The whole variable domain, remainder taken from reference TRBV5-6 and TRBJ2-4, is DAGVTQSPTHLIKTRGQQVTLRCSPKSGHDTVSWYQQALGQGPQFIFQYYEEEERQRGNFPDRFSGHQFPNYSSELNVNALLLGDSALYLCASSLGGQGVNIQYFGAGTRLSVL.

CDR3 sequence: CASSPRLAGYTF. In DNA form, the CDR3 reads TGTGCCAGCAGCCCAAGACTAGCCGGCTACACCTTC. V is TRBV7-9 and J is TRBJ1-2; no reliable D call. The CDR3 is 12 amino acids. Trimming shortened V by 5 bases and J by 8 bases, and 12 bases separated the two germline ends. Germline V gene sequence: CDR1 SEHNR, CDR2 FQNEAQ (reference sequence).

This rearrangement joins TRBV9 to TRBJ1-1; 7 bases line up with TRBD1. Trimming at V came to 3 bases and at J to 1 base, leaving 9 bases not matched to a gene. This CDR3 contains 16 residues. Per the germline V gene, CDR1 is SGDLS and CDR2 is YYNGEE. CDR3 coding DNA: TGTGCCAGCAGCGAACCTCGGGAGGGGGCGAACACTGAAGCTTTCTTT. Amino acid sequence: CASSEPREGANTEAFF. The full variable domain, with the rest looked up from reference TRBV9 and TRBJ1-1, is DSGVTQTPKHLITATGQRVTLRCSPRSGDLSVYWYQQSLDQGLQFLIQYYNGEERAKGNILERFSAQQFPDLHSELNLSSLELGDSALYFCASSEPREGANTEAFFGQGTRLTVV.

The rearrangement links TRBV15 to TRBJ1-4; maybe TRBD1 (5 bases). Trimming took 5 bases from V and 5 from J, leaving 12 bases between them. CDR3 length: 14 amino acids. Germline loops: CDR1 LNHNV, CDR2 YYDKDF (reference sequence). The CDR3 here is CATSGGTENEKLFF. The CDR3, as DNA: TGTGCCACCAGCGGCGGGACTGAAAATGAAAAACTGTTTTTT.

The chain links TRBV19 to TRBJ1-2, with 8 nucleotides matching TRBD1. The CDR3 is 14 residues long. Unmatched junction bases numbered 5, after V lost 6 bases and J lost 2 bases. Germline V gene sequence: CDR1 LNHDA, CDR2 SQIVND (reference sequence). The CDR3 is CASRRTGPNYGYTF. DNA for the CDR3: TGTGCCAGTAGACGGACAGGGCCGAACTATGGCTACACCTTC.

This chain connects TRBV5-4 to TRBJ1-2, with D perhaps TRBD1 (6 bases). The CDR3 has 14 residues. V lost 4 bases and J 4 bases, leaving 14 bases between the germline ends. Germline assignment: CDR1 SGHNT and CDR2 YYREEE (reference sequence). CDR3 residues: CASSGSTGIYGYTF. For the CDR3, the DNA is TGTGCCAGCAGCGGGTCGACAGGAATCTATGGCTACACCTTC.

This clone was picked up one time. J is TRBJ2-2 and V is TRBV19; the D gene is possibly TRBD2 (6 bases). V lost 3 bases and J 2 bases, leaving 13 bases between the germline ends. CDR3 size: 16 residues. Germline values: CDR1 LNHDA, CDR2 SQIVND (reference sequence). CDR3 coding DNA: TGTGCCAGTAGTATTATTGGCGGGGCCAACACCGGGGAGCTGTTTTTT. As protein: CASSIIGGANTGELFF.